The 7 T cell receptor beta chains below come from one sample, sequenced in a study of shared clonotypes between healthy human individuals. TCRdb's table, derived via immunoSEQ multiplex PCR, lists solely in-frame clones and lacks some. The sample shows approximately 1,000,000 clones, 70% to 85% of them seen only once. The sequencing sample was made of memory CD4+ T cells from PBMCs. Subset defined: CD45RA-negative fraction. Receptors were obtained from a man in his late teens or twenties in good health. Some clones in this sample may be carry-over from other donors' samples.

The chain joins TRBV9 to TRBJ2-7, with D unresolved. CDR3 length: 14 residues. Trimming shortened V by 4 bases and J by 2 bases, and 13 bases separated the two germline ends. Germline lookup yields CDR1 SGDLS and CDR2 YYNGEE. CDR3 sequence reads: CASSPRGIPYEQYF. In nucleotides, the CDR3 is TGTGCCAGCAGCCCGCGTGGTATCCCCTACGAGCAGTACTTC.

The DNA for the CDR3 is TGTGCCAGCAGTTCCCCGGGTGGGGTCACAGATACGCAGTATTTT. It codes for CASSSPGGVTDTQYF. The genes are TRBV6-5 and TRBJ2-3; D remains ambiguous. Germline V gene sequence: CDR1 MNHEY, CDR2 SVGAGI. CDR3 length: 15 residues. V was cut by 4 bases and J by 2 bases, with 13 bases left in between.

The chain has TRBV30 and TRBJ2-3; TRBD1 is a possible D gene (5 bases). This CDR3 region has 14 residues. Looked up from germline, CDR1 is GTSNPN and CDR2 is SVGIG (reference sequence). The V gene lost 3 bases and the J gene lost 0 bases, with 10 bases spanning the gap. CDR3 sequence: CAWRQGRSTDTQYF. CDR3 sequence (DNA): TGTGCCTGGAGGCAGGGTCGTAGCACAGATACGCAGTATTTT.

This clone appeared a few times. This sequence joins TRBV11-2 and TRBJ1-6; 10 bases are a match to TRBD1. Germline V gene sequence: CDR1 SGHAT, CDR2 FQNNGV. The V gene end was trimmed by 5 bases and the J gene end by 9 bases; junction bases not matched to a gene: 7. This CDR3 comprises 15 residues. CDR3 in amino acids: CASSLRQGARSPLHF. In DNA form, the CDR3 reads TGTGCCAGCAGCCTACGACAGGGGGCGCGTTCACCCCTCCACTTT.

The chain carries TRBV19 and TRBJ2-1; 7 positions agree with TRBD1. The CDR3 covers 17 residues. V lost 4 bases and J lost 0; bases outside the gene matches: 9. The V gene's germline CDR1 is LNHDA and CDR2 SQIVND (reference sequence). This CDR3 reads CASSTTGTVSSYNEQFF. The DNA for the CDR3 is TGTGCCAGTAGTACAACCGGGACAGTGAGCTCCTACAATGAGCAGTTCTTC.

This clone was seen many times. The V and J genes are TRBV10-1 and TRBJ2-1; tentatively, D is TRBD1 (6 bases). The germline V gene encodes CDR1 WNHNN and CDR2 SYGVQD (reference sequence). CDR3 size: 11 residues. This CDR3 is CDHSRGNEQFF. CDR3 DNA: TGCGACCATTCCAGGGGCAATGAGCAGTTCTTC.

The chain combines TRBV9 with TRBJ2-3; D is unclear. The CDR3 has 16 residues. CDR1 and CDR2 (germline): SGDLS, YYNGEE. The V gene lost 0 bases and the J gene lost 2 bases, with 13 bases spanning the gap. CDR3 nucleotide sequence: TGTGCCAGCAGCGTAGGGGGATCCTCCTTCACAGATACGCAGTATTTT. It yields the protein CASSVGGSSFTDTQYF.